This T cell receptor beta chain was observed in a study of shared clonotypes between healthy human individuals. An even split of each subset's genomic DNA across several immunoSEQ plates was performed. Replicate PCRs for sorted subsets used approximately 220 ng DNA; this equaled 25,000 to 35,000 T cell genomes. Authors' processing steps: With immunoSEQ giving junction-only sequences and no quality scores, filtering differed. Profiled with immunoSEQ multiplex PCR; TCRdb holds only in-frame clones, not every one. The V and J calls and clone size come from that table; D and trimming were worked out from the DNA. The sample lists millions of clones, roughly 92% seen once, with about 0.13% in the top ten. On this clone itself: Its antigen is unknown.

Study-wide findings and caveats: Naive subsets generally exceeded memory subsets in estimated richness.

The sequenced material came from naive CD4+ T cells sorted from blood. Noted subset: CD45RA+ positively selected. This TCR came from a man between 18 and 29 years old in good health.

CDR3 sequence: CASSLRQFDSNQPQHF. CDR3 bases: TGTGCCAGCAGCTTGCGACAGTTTGATAGCAATCAGCCCCAGCATTTT. The chain recombines TRBV7-2 with TRBJ1-5; D may be TRBD1 (5 bases). Germline CDR1 SGHTA, CDR2 FQGNSA. The V end was cut by 3 bases, the J end by 0 bases, with 12 bases between. The CDR3 contains 16 residues.